The rows below give T cell receptor beta chains drawn from one sample of a study of T cells after yellow fever vaccination. Via MiXCR, TCRdb re-called the 5' RACE reads, giving one row per CDR3 protein. Of under 400,000 distinct CDR3 sequences detected, around an eighth appear once; the ten largest clones hold 2.5% to 4%. The specimen comprised CD4+ T cells sorted from PBMCs, sampled 15 days after the yellow fever booster vaccination. Every receptor here comes from a man aged 18 to 29 who received the YFV17D yellow fever vaccine. The CDR3 runs from the conserved cysteine through the conserved F or W. The D gene is left open where the match is weak. Some rows mark clone size as missing; the rest say once, few, many or name a class of expanded clone.

>.|TRBV6-1|TRBD1|TRBJ2-3
CASSTRDRGRPDTQYF
TGTGCCAGCAGTACCCGGGACAGGGGGCGCCCAGATACGCAGTATTTT
>many|TRBV11-2|.|TRBJ2-5
CASSLDRETQYF
TGTGCCAGCAGCTTAGATCGGGAGACCCAGTACTTC
>few|TRBV6-2/TRBV6-3|.|TRBJ1-2
CASSRTANYGYTF
TGTGCCAGCAGTCGGACTGCCAATTATGGCTACACCTTC
>few|TRBV7-9|.|TRBJ1-4
CASSLSGAEKLFF
TGTGCCAGCAGCTTATCCGGGGCCGAAAAACTGTTTTTT
>once|TRBV7-8|.|TRBJ2-7
CASSSQRIGLSYEQYF
TGTGCCAGCAGCTCCCAGCGAATAGGGCTCTCCTACGAGCAGTACTTC
>.|TRBV5-8|.|TRBJ1-4
CASSLLFRSNEKLFF
TGTGCCAGCAGCTTGCTATTCAGGTCTAATGAAAAACTGTTTTTT
>.|TRBV7-9|.|TRBJ1-4
CASSPPGAFNEKLFF
TGTGCCAGCAGCCCCCCAGGGGCCTTTAATGAAAAACTGTTTTTT
>many|TRBV28|.|TRBJ2-1
CASSSIRTGKQFF
TGTGCCAGCAGTTCCATCAGGACGGGGAAGCAGTTCTTC
>few|TRBV18|TRBD1|TRBJ2-7
CASSLSGTGAYEQYF
TGTGCCAGCTCACTGTCCGGGACAGGGGCTTACGAGCAGTACTTC
>.|TRBV5-4|.|TRBJ2-3
CASSLKGIHTDTQYF
TGTGCCAGCAGCTTGAAGGGGATACACACAGATACGCAGTATTTT
>.|TRBV6-2/TRBV6-3|.|TRBJ1-5
CASSYGGFQPQHF
TGTGCCAGCAGTTATGGGGGTTTCCAGCCCCAGCATTTT
>.|TRBV5-1|TRBD2|TRBJ2-5
CASGQLAGGSQETQYF
TGCGCCAGCGGACAATTAGCGGGGGGCTCCCAAGAGACCCAGTACTTC
>many|TRBV7-3|.|TRBJ1-1
CASSLQENTEAFF
TGTGCCAGCAGCTTACAGGAAAACACTGAAGCTTTCTTT
>few|TRBV6-2/TRBV6-3|.|TRBJ2-4
CASSYSQGGNIQYF
TGTGCCAGCAGTTACTCGCAGGGGGGAAACATTCAGTACTTC
>.|TRBV9|TRBD2|TRBJ2-5
CAGSPGGMFQETQYF
TGTGCCGGCTCTCCGGGGGGGATGTTCCAAGAGACCCAGTACTTC